Listed below are T cell receptor beta chains from one sample, sequenced in a study of blood T cell repertoires in COVID-19. Method: immunoSEQ multiplex PCR; TCRdb's copy keeps in-frame clones and lacks some. The sample contains tens of thousands of clones, around nine tenths of which appear only once. The sequenced sample was peripheral blood. These receptor sequences come from a man between 60 and 70 years old with acute or convalescent COVID-19. Both conserved end residues are part of each CDR3. Fields, in order: clone size, D gene, V gene, J gene, CDR3 protein, CDR3 DNA. The D gene is left open where the match is weak. Some rows have no size entry. The others give once, few or many, or a class for an expanded clone.

.	TRBD1	TRBV2	TRBJ1-2	CASRHASGQGYGYTF	TGTGCCAGCAGACACGCCTCGGGACAGGGCTATGGCTACACCTTC
.	.	TRBV5-1	TRBJ2-1	CASSRSRENNEQFF	TGCGCCAGCAGCAGGTCCCGGGAGAACAATGAGCAGTTCTTC
.	TRBD1	TRBV2	TRBJ2-7	CASTWNDRASTF	TGTGCCAGCACTTGGAATGACAGGGCCTCAACCTTC
.	.	TRBV27	TRBJ1-5	CASSEGPSNQPQHF	TGTGCCAGCAGCGAGGGCCCGTCCAATCAGCCCCAGCATTTT
.	TRBD2	TRBV7-2	TRBJ2-2	CASSSTPASGYTGELFF	TGTGCCAGCAGCTCTACCCCGGCTAGCGGATACACCGGGGAGCTGTTTTTT
few	.	TRBV6-5	TRBJ2-7	CASSRRQNYEQYF	TGTGCCAGCAGTAGGCGACAGAACTACGAGCAGTACTTC
.	.	TRBV12-3/TRBV12-4	TRBJ2-7	CASSFTGSEQYF	TGTGCCAGCAGTTTTACAGGGAGCGAGCAGTACTTC
.	TRBD1	TRBV3-1/TRBV3-2	TRBJ2-2	CASSQVQGASTGELFF	TGTGCCAGCAGCCAAGTACAGGGGGCGTCCACCGGGGAGCTGTTTTTT
.	.	TRBV6-5	TRBJ1-2	CASLDYGTNYGYTF	TGTGCCAGCCTAGATTACGGCACCAACTATGGCTACACCTTC
.	TRBD1	TRBV4-3	TRBJ1-6	CASSQEGQGSSPLHF	TGCGCCAGCAGCCAGGAGGGACAGGGTAGTTCACCCCTCCACTTT
.	.	TRBV9	TRBJ1-1	CASSSTGLNTEAFF	TGTGCCAGCAGCTCGACAGGTCTGAACACTGAAGCTTTCTTT
.	.	TRBV7-9	TRBJ1-1	CASRKWGDWAEAFF	TGTGCCAGTCGCAAGTGGGGGGACTGGGCTGAAGCTTTCTTT
.	.	TRBV3-1/TRBV3-2	TRBJ2-2	CASSQVGLSNTGELFF	TGTGCCAGCAGCCAAGTTGGTCTATCGAACACCGGGGAGCTGTTTTTT
.	.	TRBV12-3/TRBV12-4	TRBJ2-3	CASKLLTDTQYF	TGTGCCAGCAAATTATTAACAGATACGCAGTATTTT
.	TRBD1	TRBV2	TRBJ1-2	CASKPDRGPNGYTF	TGTGCCAGCAAGCCAGACAGGGGGCCTAATGGCTACACCTTC
once	.	TRBV7-9	TRBJ1-4	CATRTAPLPLFF	TGTGCCACCAGGACAGCTCCTCTACCACTGTTTTTT
few	.	TRBV19	TRBJ2-7	CASSPGGITGSYEQYF	TGTGCCAGTAGCCCCGGGGGAATTACGGGTTCCTACGAGCAGTACTTC
.	.	TRBV28	TRBJ2-1	CASSFGGGAIGEQFF	TGTGCCAGCAGTTTTGGTGGGGGGGCAATTGGTGAGCAGTTCTTC
.	.	TRBV28	TRBJ1-2	CASSLVSFYGYTF	TGTGCCAGCAGTTTAGTCAGTTTCTATGGCTACACCTTC
.	.	TRBV6-1	TRBJ1-2	CASSEANRDYGYTF	TGTGCCAGCAGTGAAGCGAACAGGGACTATGGCTACACCTTC
.	TRBD1	TRBV4-1	TRBJ1-1	CASSPAGGRYTEAFF	TGCGCCAGCAGCCCTGCAGGGGGCAGGTACACTGAAGCTTTCTTT
.	TRBD1	TRBV11-2	TRBJ2-2	CASSSTGVHTGELFF	TGTGCCAGCAGTTCGACAGGGGTGCACACCGGGGAGCTGTTTTTT
.	TRBD1	TRBV18	TRBJ1-2	CASSRDRGLRNYGYTF	TGTGCCAGCTCTAGGGACAGGGGGCTGAGGAACTATGGCTACACCTTC
once	.	TRBV29-1	TRBJ1-2	CSVLSYGYTF	TGCAGCGTTCTATCCTATGGCTACACCTTC
.	TRBD1	TRBV12-3/TRBV12-4	TRBJ1-2	CASSLTGLGYTF	TGTGCCAGCAGTCTGACAGGGCTAGGCTACACCTTC
few	.	TRBV19	TRBJ1-3	CASSMGRPTSGNTIYF	TGTGCCAGTAGTATGGGCCGGCCTACCTCTGGAAACACCATATATTTT
.	TRBD1	TRBV30	TRBJ2-7	CAWSVGTGGEQYF	TGTGCCTGGAGTGTCGGGACAGGGGGCGAGCAGTACTTC
.	TRBD2	TRBV5-6	TRBJ2-5	CASSPGTIQETQYF	TGTGCCAGCAGCCCTGGGACTATCCAAGAGACCCAGTACTTC
.	TRBD1	TRBV12-5	TRBJ2-7	CASGLTGGLYEQYF	TGTGCTAGTGGCCTGACAGGGGGCCTTTACGAGCAGTACTTC
.	TRBD2	TRBV5-1	TRBJ2-1	CASSLELAGGSRHNEQFF	TGCGCCAGCAGCTTGGAACTAGCGGGGGGGTCACGGCACAATGAGCAGTTCTTC
.	TRBD1	TRBV6-1	TRBJ1-2	CASSEGTGVYGYTF	TGTGCCAGCAGTGAAGGGACAGGGGTTTATGGCTACACCTTC
.	TRBD2	TRBV5-4	TRBJ2-3	CASSLAGASDTQYF	TGTGCCAGCAGCCTAGCGGGAGCATCGGATACGCAGTATTTT
.	.	TRBV6-2/TRBV6-3	TRBJ2-1	CASSYGGAIQPLF	TGTGCCAGCAGTTACGGCGGGGCTATCCAGCCCCTCTTC
.	.	TRBV5-1	TRBJ1-2	CASSGGLQGPNSPNYGYTF	TGCGCCAGCAGCGGGGGATTACAGGGACCGAACTCTCCTAACTATGGCTACACCTTC
once	.	TRBV11-2	TRBJ2-7	CASSLMRSRSNEQYF	TGTGCCAGCAGCTTAATGCGGTCCCGAAGCAACGAGCAGTACTTC
once	TRBD2	TRBV27	TRBJ2-7	CASSSPGLAIYEQYF	TGTGCCAGCAGTTCCCCGGGACTAGCAATATACGAGCAGTACTTC
few	.	TRBV6-5	TRBJ1-1	CASKIRGGTEAFF	TGTGCCAGCAAAATAAGGGGGGGCACTGAAGCTTTCTTT
.	.	TRBV6-5	TRBJ1-1	CASSWRGGNTEAFF	TGTGCCAGCAGTTGGAGGGGGGGGAACACTGAAGCTTTCTTT
.	.	TRBV7-2	TRBJ1-1	CASSFGGYPEAFF	TGTGCCAGCAGCTTTGGAGGGTACCCTGAAGCTTTCTTT
.	TRBD2	TRBV7-2	TRBJ2-5	CASSLGLAGGYQETQYF	TGTGCCAGCAGCTTAGGACTAGCGGGGGGGTACCAAGAGACCCAGTACTTC
.	.	TRBV5-1	TRBJ1-2	CASSFGRSTF	TGCGCCAGCAGCTTTGGGCGAAGCACCTTC
once	TRBD2	TRBV19	TRBJ2-1	CASSIGLAMDEQFF	TGTGCCAGTAGTATAGGACTAGCGATGGATGAGCAGTTCTTC